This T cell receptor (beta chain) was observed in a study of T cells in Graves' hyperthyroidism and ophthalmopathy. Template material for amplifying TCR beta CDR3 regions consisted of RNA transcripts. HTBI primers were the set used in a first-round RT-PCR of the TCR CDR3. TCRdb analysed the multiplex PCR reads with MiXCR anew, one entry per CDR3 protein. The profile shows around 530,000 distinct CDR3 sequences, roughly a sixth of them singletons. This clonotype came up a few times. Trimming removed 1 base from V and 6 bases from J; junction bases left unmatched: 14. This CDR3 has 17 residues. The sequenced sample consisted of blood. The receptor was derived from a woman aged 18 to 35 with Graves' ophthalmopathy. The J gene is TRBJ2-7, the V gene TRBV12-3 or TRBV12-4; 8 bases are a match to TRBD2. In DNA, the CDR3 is TGTGCCAGCAGTTTAGAGGTTGCGGGAGGCCGCTACCGCGAGCAGTACTTC. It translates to CASSLEVAGGRYREQYF.